This TCR beta chain comes out of a study of cytomegalovirus exposure and HLA in healthy donors. Notes on the study in general: In a later analysis, compared with equally common non-associated chains, HLA-associated beta chains were more expanded.

Details on this clone: The antigen is not known.

Germline values: CDR1 MNHEY, CDR2 SVGAGI. Trimming cost V 1 base and J 4 bases, with 16 bases left between them. CDR3 size: 16 residues. Primers included in the PCR were 60 Vbeta and 13 Jbeta primers. Profiled with immunoSEQ multiplex PCR; TCRdb holds only in-frame clones, not every one. The repertoire includes around 120,000 clones, 55% to 75% of them detected once, and around 9.7% sits in the top ten. The sequencing input was PBMCs. The chain combines TRBV6-5 with TRBJ1-2, with D possibly TRBD1 on 5 matching bases. The origin of this receptor is a woman aged 40 to 50 in good health and CMV-seropositive. In DNA, the CDR3 is TGTGCCAGCAGTTACTTGTCACAGGATCGCGGCTATGGCTACACCTTC. Residues: CASSYLSQDRGYGYTF.